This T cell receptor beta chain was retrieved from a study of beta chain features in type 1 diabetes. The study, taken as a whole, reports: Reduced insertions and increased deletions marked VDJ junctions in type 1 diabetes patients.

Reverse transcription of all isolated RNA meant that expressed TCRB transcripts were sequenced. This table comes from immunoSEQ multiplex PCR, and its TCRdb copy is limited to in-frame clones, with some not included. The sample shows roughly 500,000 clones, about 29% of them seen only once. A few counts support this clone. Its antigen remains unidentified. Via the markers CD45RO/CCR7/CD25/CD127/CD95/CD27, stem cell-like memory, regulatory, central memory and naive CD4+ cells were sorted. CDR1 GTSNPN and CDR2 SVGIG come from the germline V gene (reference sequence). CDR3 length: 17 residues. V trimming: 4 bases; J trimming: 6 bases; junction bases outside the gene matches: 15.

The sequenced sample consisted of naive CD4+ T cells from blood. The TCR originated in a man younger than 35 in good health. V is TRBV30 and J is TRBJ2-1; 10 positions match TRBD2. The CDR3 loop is CAWTPPLELAGTNEQFF. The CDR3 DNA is TGTGCCTGGACCCCACCATTGGAACTAGCGGGAACCAATGAGCAGTTCTTC.